This paragraph covers one TCR beta chain sequence. Its specificity is unknown. The table came from immunoSEQ multiplex PCR; TCRdb's copy has only in-frame clones and leaves some out. The table has about 33,000 clones, 87% seen once. The entry originates in a study of T cells in localized non-small cell lung cancer. Points from the study as a whole: Detection in adjacent lung was observed for a median around 59 of the top 100 tumor clones. Clonality of T cells reached its maximum in uninvolved adjacent lung, surpassing tumor. With higher T cell density in blood came longer overall survival. Sequence data derive from only one tumor region, so heterogeneity remains possible.

The TCR was taken from a man between 40 and 69 years old with stage III lung adenocarcinoma. The sample here was peripheral blood mononuclear cells, taken before any cancer treatment.

CDR3 region: CASSSGQGATEAFF. The CDR3 DNA reads as TGTGCCAGCAGCTCGGGACAGGGAGCCACTGAAGCTTTCTTT. The chain is built from TRBV2 and TRBJ1-1; 9 positions agree with TRBD1. Losses at the gene ends were 6 bases for V and 4 bases for J; bases not matched to a gene: 6. Germline CDR1 reads SNHLY; CDR2 reads FYNNEI. The CDR3 runs 14 residues.